This T cell receptor beta chain is from a study of human T cells and chemical hapten exposure. Study-level information: Diphenylcyclopropenone, dosed weekly to the scalp, was given to patients throughout the approximately 23-week study. Findings and limits, study-wide: Controls formed significantly fewer large CDR3 similarity clusters than expanded TCRs did.

The time point is: pre-sensitization, week 0. Documented treatment: therapeutic diphenylcyclopropenone sensitization with weekly scalp DPC. The authors extracted total RNA from unfractionated whole blood. A note on this clonotype: The target antigen is unknown.

Per the study methods: Samples held a median of roughly 100,000 TCRs, range 23,224–690,600. TCRdb re-derived calls from the RACE reads in MiXCR, one entry per CDR3 protein. The authors' filters were not applied to this entry. The table includes around 300,000 distinct CDR3 sequences, around 5.5% detected once. V lost 2 bases and J lost 2, with 11 bases in between. Germline V gene sequence: CDR1 SGHTA, CDR2 FQGNSA. The CDR3 sequence is 15 residues long. The chain is built from TRBV7-2 and TRBJ2-3, with D maybe TRBD2 (5 bases). The sequence came from a woman younger than 30 with alopecia areata. Some clones in this sample may be carry-over from other donors' samples. The source was whole blood, collected in connection with sensitization to the hapten diphenylcyclopropenone (DPC). The CDR3 loop reads CASSLRGLTTDTQYF. The CDR3, as DNA: TGTGCCAGCAGCTTACGGGGTCTAACCACAGATACGCAGTATTTT.